This T cell receptor (beta chain) was profiled in a study of molecular identifiers for immune sequencing clone quantification. Study summary: Within a replicate experiment, RNA obtained from either about 20,000 or 100,000 naive CD8 cells was divided into five aliquots, and four of those aliquots were then sequenced. Notes on the study in general: Clones that had above 20 RNA copies took up over 98% of effector molecules but under 1% in naive cells.

Germline CDR1 is SGHVS and CDR2 is FQNEAQ. The V gene lost 1 base and the J gene lost 10 bases, with 16 bases spanning the gap. This CDR3 comprises 14 residues. Points on this clonotype: Its antigen is unidentified.

Bulk TCR library preparation followed previously described methods with listed TCR primers. TCRdb reanalysed the PCR reads using MiXCR and keeps one entry per CDR3 protein. The sample includes about half a million distinct CDR3 sequences, around a fifth of them seen just once. The rearrangement links TRBV7-8 to TRBJ1-1; no reliable D call. Input material: naive CD8+ T cells from blood, with Jurkat cell RNA spiked in. As for subset: FACS-sorted CD8+CD4-CCR7+CD45RA+ naive T cells. This clonotype was obtained from a human donor in good health. Some libraries in this study had Jurkat cell RNA spiked in. The CDR3 loop reads CASSLDTQSPGAFF. The CDR3 coding sequence is TGTGCCAGCAGCTTAGACACGCAATCCCCCGGAGCTTTCTTT.